A selection of T cell receptor beta chains follows, all from one sample in a study of cytomegalovirus exposure and HLA in healthy donors. Assay used: immunoSEQ multiplex PCR; TCRdb lists only in-frame clones, some missing. The sample contains about 190,000 clones, approximately 79% of which appear only once. The sample consisted of PBMCs. Every receptor here comes from a woman younger than 30 in good health and CMV-seronegative. CDR3s include the opening cysteine and the closing phenylalanine or tryptophan. The order of the fields is J gene, V gene, clone size, D gene, CDR3 protein, CDR3 DNA. D genes are given only for firm matches. The listing skips clone size in some rows; elsewhere it reads once, few, many or a size class.

>TRBJ2-5|TRBV11-1|NA|TRBD2
CASSLWLADQETQYF
TGTGCCAGCAGCTTGTGGCTAGCGGACCAAGAGACCCAGTACTTC
>TRBJ1-3|TRBV7-6|NA|NA
CASSSFLGAGNTIYF
TGTGCCAGCAGCTCCTTTCTAGGGGCTGGAAACACCATATATTTT
>TRBJ1-1|TRBV28|NA|NA
CASSSAGTNLNTEAFF
TGTGCCAGCAGTTCAGCCGGGACAAATCTTAACACTGAAGCTTTCTTT
>TRBJ1-1|TRBV7-9|NA|NA
CASSLALEGEAFF
TGTGCCAGCAGCTTAGCGCTAGAGGGAGAAGCTTTCTTT
>TRBJ1-4|TRBV13|NA|NA
CASSPSLSEGEKLFF
TGTGCCAGCAGCCCATCATTATCCGAGGGTGAAAAACTGTTTTTT
>TRBJ1-6|TRBV7-3|NA|NA
CASSSLGADSPLHF
TGTGCCAGCAGCTCCCTGGGGGCCGATTCACCCCTCCACTTT
>TRBJ1-4|TRBV6-5|NA|TRBD1
CASSRDRSSEKLFF
TGTGCCAGCAGTCGGGACAGGTCTTCTGAAAAACTGTTTTTT
>TRBJ1-6|TRBV6-1|NA|TRBD1
CASRPDRVFNSPLHF
TGTGCCAGCAGACCCGACAGGGTCTTTAATTCACCCCTCCACTTT
>TRBJ1-4|TRBV4-1|NA|NA
CASSQGWTAGKLFF
TGCGCCAGCAGCCAAGGTTGGACGGCGGGAAAACTGTTTTTT
>TRBJ2-5|TRBV4-1|NA|TRBD2
CASRQGAGGPAETQYF
TGCGCCAGCAGACAGGGAGCGGGGGGGCCTGCGGAGACCCAGTACTTC
>TRBJ1-4|TRBV27|NA|TRBD1
CASSFSGGENEKLFF
TGTGCCAGCAGTTTCTCAGGGGGCGAGAATGAAAAACTGTTTTTT
>TRBJ2-2|TRBV9|NA|TRBD2
CASSISVSSGSGGNTGELFF
TGTGCCAGCAGCATTTCTGTTTCCAGCGGGAGTGGAGGGAACACCGGGGAGCTGTTTTTT
>TRBJ1-4|TRBV28|few|TRBD1
CASSFSGTGNEKLFF
TGTGCCAGCAGTTTCTCCGGGACAGGGAATGAAAAACTGTTTTTT
>TRBJ1-6|TRBV5-1|few|NA
CASSLEQGLENSPLHF
TGCGCCAGCAGCTTGGAGCAGGGGCTGGAGAATTCACCCCTCCACTTT
>TRBJ2-5|TRBV30|NA|TRBD2
CAWSVGLAGAGETQYF
TGTGCCTGGAGTGTAGGGCTAGCGGGAGCCGGAGAGACCCAGTACTTC
>TRBJ2-3|TRBV6-1|NA|TRBD2
CASSEADGGVTDTQYF
TGTGCCAGCAGTGAAGCGGACGGGGGGGTCACAGATACGCAGTATTTT
>TRBJ2-3|TRBV28|NA|NA
CASSLFAGGGGADTQYF
TGTGCCAGCAGTTTATTTGCCGGGGGCGGGGGCGCAGATACGCAGTATTTT
>TRBJ1-1|TRBV9|NA|NA
CASSATVNTEAFF
TGTGCCAGCAGCGCAACAGTGAACACTGAAGCTTTCTTT
>TRBJ1-1|TRBV18|NA|NA
CASSAGKVLNTEAFF
TGTGCCAGCTCAGCAGGCAAGGTTTTAAACACTGAAGCTTTCTTT
>TRBJ2-3|TRBV29-1|NA|TRBD2
CSVDGTSGGAADTQYF
TGCAGCGTTGATGGGACTAGCGGGGGGGCCGCAGATACGCAGTATTTT
>TRBJ2-2|TRBV2|NA|NA
CASGLKGGTGELFF
TGTGCCAGCGGCCTTAAGGGGGGGACCGGGGAGCTGTTTTTT
>TRBJ2-1|TRBV6-6|NA|TRBD2
CASSPGGNEQFF
TGTGCCAGCAGTCCGGGGGGGAATGAGCAGTTCTTC
>TRBJ1-6|TRBV10-3|NA|NA
CAIKDGDSRALPLHF
TGTGCCATCAAGGACGGCGACAGTCGGGCCCTACCCCTCCACTTT
>TRBJ1-2|TRBV28|NA|TRBD1
CASSTPGQEGFYGYTF
TGTGCCAGCAGTACCCCCGGACAGGAGGGTTTTTATGGCTACACCTTC
>TRBJ2-2|TRBV4-2|NA|TRBD2
CASTVLGGMNTGELFF
TGTGCCAGCACCGTACTGGGGGGGATGAACACCGGGGAGCTGTTTTTT
>TRBJ2-7|TRBV7-9|NA|NA
CASSREGYEQYF
TGTGCCAGCAGCCGCGAGGGTTACGAGCAGTACTTC
>TRBJ1-1|TRBV5-4|NA|NA
CASSFMDRMNTEAFF
TGTGCCAGCAGCTTTATGGACAGAATGAACACTGAAGCTTTCTTT
>TRBJ2-6|TRBV7-9|NA|NA
CASSLNSGANVLTF
TGTGCCAGCAGCCTAAACTCTGGGGCCAACGTCCTGACTTTC
>TRBJ2-7|TRBV28|NA|NA
CASIGEAQYF
TGTGCCAGCATCGGGGAGGCGCAGTACTTC
>TRBJ2-5|TRBV14|NA|TRBD1
CASSLQGAAETQYF
TGTGCCAGCAGTCTACAGGGGGCAGCGGAGACCCAGTACTTC
>TRBJ1-1|TRBV7-3|NA|NA
CASSLTEEGEAFF
TGTGCCAGCAGCTTAACGGAGGAGGGTGAAGCTTTCTTT
>TRBJ2-6|TRBV29-1|NA|NA
CSATGEHISGANVLTF
TGCAGCGCCACGGGGGAACATATCTCTGGGGCCAACGTCCTGACTTTC
>TRBJ1-1|TRBV19|NA|NA
CASSVRQNTEAFF
TGTGCCAGTAGTGTGAGACAGAACACTGAAGCTTTCTTT
>TRBJ2-7|TRBV11-2|NA|NA
CASSLYKGALSSYEQYF
TGTGCCAGCAGCCTATATAAAGGGGCCCTAAGCTCCTACGAGCAGTACTTC
>TRBJ1-2|TRBV6-9|NA|NA
CASISFGYTF
TGTGCCAGCATCTCTTTCGGCTACACCTTC
>TRBJ2-6|TRBV15|few|NA
CATSRDQNSGANVLTF
TGTGCCACCAGCAGAGATCAGAACTCTGGGGCCAACGTCCTGACTTTC
>TRBJ2-1|TRBV18|NA|TRBD2
CASSRAGGLYNEQFF
TGTGCCAGCTCAAGAGCGGGGGGCCTCTACAATGAGCAGTTCTTC
>TRBJ1-1|TRBV19|NA|TRBD1
CASSDPRDRGGETEAFF
TGTGCCAGTAGTGACCCGAGGGACAGGGGAGGAGAAACTGAAGCTTTCTTT
>TRBJ1-1|TRBV6-6|few|NA
CASSYRGGYEAFF
TGTGCCAGCAGTTACCGCGGGGGCTATGAAGCTTTCTTT
>TRBJ2-7|TRBV7-9|NA|TRBD1
CASSPGQGAEQYF
TGTGCCAGCAGTCCGGGACAGGGTGCCGAGCAGTACTTC
>TRBJ1-5|TRBV19|few|TRBD1
CASSHGQGFNQPQHF
TGTGCCAGTAGCCACGGACAGGGGTTCAATCAGCCCCAGCATTTT
>TRBJ2-7|TRBV7-6|NA|NA
CASSLAGPGSEQYF
TGTGCCAGCAGCTTAGCGGGGCCGGGCTCTGAGCAGTACTTC
>TRBJ2-5|TRBV27|NA|TRBD1
CASSWSGGRETQYF
TGTGCCAGCAGTTGGTCAGGGGGAAGGGAGACCCAGTACTTC
>TRBJ2-7|TRBV4-1|NA|NA
CASSQALGAVEQYF
TGCGCCAGCAGCCAAGCCCTAGGAGCGGTCGAGCAGTACTTC
>TRBJ1-2|TRBV27|NA|TRBD1
CASSLKWTGGSHGYTF
TGTGCCAGCAGTTTAAAGTGGACAGGGGGTAGCCATGGCTACACCTTC
>TRBJ1-4|TRBV7-9|NA|NA
CASSLSGQGLKLFF
TGTGCCAGCAGCTTATCGGGCCAGGGTCTCAAACTGTTTTTT
>TRBJ2-7|TRBV15|NA|NA
CATSREGAREQYF
TGTGCCACCAGCAGAGAGGGGGCACGGGAGCAGTACTTC
>TRBJ2-1|TRBV28|NA|NA
CASTPVGQGHNEQFF
TGTGCCAGCACCCCGGTGGGCCAAGGTCACAATGAGCAGTTCTTC
>TRBJ1-5|TRBV27|NA|NA
CASSLSRWGRAWGNQPQHF
TGTGCCAGCAGTTTATCCAGATGGGGGCGGGCTTGGGGCAATCAGCCCCAGCATTTT
>TRBJ2-3|TRBV9|NA|TRBD1
CASSARTGPTSTDTQYF
TGTGCCAGCAGCGCTCGGACAGGGCCAACTAGCACAGATACGCAGTATTTT
>TRBJ2-7|TRBV6-4|NA|NA
CASSDSRVEPDYEQYF
TGTGCCAGCAGTGACTCGAGGGTTGAACCGGATTACGAGCAGTACTTC
>TRBJ2-1|TRBV12-5|NA|TRBD1
CASGHGTGDNEQFF
TGTGCTAGTGGGCACGGGACAGGGGACAATGAGCAGTTCTTC
>TRBJ2-3|TRBV28|NA|TRBD2
CASSLLRGLAEPTDTQYF
TGTGCCAGCAGTTTATTACGCGGGCTAGCGGAGCCCACAGATACGCAGTATTTT